This is a list of T cell receptor beta chains from one sample in a study of Ad26.COV2.S vaccination and SARS-CoV-2 variants. Only in-frame clones appear in the TCRdb table, and some are missing; sequencing was by immunoSEQ multiplex PCR. Of 350,000 to 500,000 clones in the sample, roughly 87% are singletons; the top ten hold around 4.5%. The specimen was peripheral blood, collected in a trial of Ad26.COV2.S vaccine versus placebo. The receptors shown here come from a person aged 18-60 years who received the Ad26.COV2.S COVID-19 vaccine or a placebo. Each CDR3 is given with its conserved first and last residue. D genes are given only for firm matches. For some rows the clone size is stated as once, few or many, or as a class when expanded; others skip it.

D gene,clone size,CDR3 length,J gene,V gene,CDR3 DNA,CDR3 protein
NA,once,13,TRBJ1-1,TRBV19,TGTGCCAGTAGTCAGGGCAGGAACACTGAAGCTTTCTTT,CASSQGRNTEAFF
NA,NA,13,TRBJ2-5,TRBV5-4,TGTGCCAGCAGCTTGGAGGGGGTCGAGACCCAGTACTTC,CASSLEGVETQYF
NA,NA,13,TRBJ1-6,TRBV12-3/TRBV12-4,TGTGCCAGCAGTTCGGGGGGAAATTCACCCCTCCACTTT,CASSSGGNSPLHF
TRBD1,NA,16,TRBJ2-2,TRBV7-3,TGTGCCAGCAGCTTAGGGACAGGGGGGTACACCGGGGAGCTGTTTTTT,CASSLGTGGYTGELFF
NA,NA,13,TRBJ2-3,TRBV7-9,TGTGCCAGCAGCTTTACCGGGTCAGATACGCAGTATTTT,CASSFTGSDTQYF
TRBD2,once,17,TRBJ2-5,TRBV9,TGTGCCAGCAGCGTAGCACCCTCGGGGGGTCCTCAAGAGACCCAGTACTTC,CASSVAPSGGPQETQYF
NA,NA,15,TRBJ2-3,TRBV24-1,TGTGCCACCAGTGATTTGTTCAGGGACACAGATACGCAGTATTTT,CATSDLFRDTDTQYF
TRBD2,once,14,TRBJ2-1,TRBV6-5,TGTGCCAGCAGTAGGCTAGCGGAGTACAATGAGCAGTTCTTC,CASSRLAEYNEQFF
NA,NA,12,TRBJ2-2,TRBV6-5,TGTGCCAGCCGGGCCCGACTCGGGGAGCTGTTTTTT,CASRARLGELFF
NA,NA,11,TRBJ1-1,TRBV6-5,TGTGCCACCCCATCGAACACTGAAGCTTTCTTT,CATPSNTEAFF
NA,NA,15,TRBJ2-7,TRBV5-4,TGTGCCAGCAGCTTGGCCGGTCCGAGCTCCTACGAGCAGTACTTC,CASSLAGPSSYEQYF
TRBD1,once,14,TRBJ1-5,TRBV19,TGTGCCAGTACCCCCGACAGGGTAAATCAGCCCCAGCATTTT,CASTPDRVNQPQHF
TRBD2,NA,19,TRBJ2-7,TRBV27,TGTGCCAGCAGTCTCACGGGACTAGCGGGAGCCCAGGGACTCCACGAGCAGTACTTC,CASSLTGLAGAQGLHEQYF
TRBD2,NA,15,TRBJ2-1,TRBV2,TGTGCCAGCAGTGTACGGGAGGGCCCCTACAATGAGCAGTTCTTC,CASSVREGPYNEQFF
NA,NA,12,TRBJ2-5,TRBV28,TGTGCCAGCAGATCAGGGGTGGAGACCCAGTACTTC,CASRSGVETQYF
TRBD2,NA,16,TRBJ2-1,TRBV5-1,TGCGCCAGCAGCCCGGGACTAGCGGGAGTTTTGGATGAGCAGTTCTTC,CASSPGLAGVLDEQFF
NA,NA,16,TRBJ1-1,TRBV28,TGTGCCAGCAGGTCCCTCCCAGGCGTAACGGGCACTGAAGCTTTCTTT,CASRSLPGVTGTEAFF
NA,NA,13,TRBJ1-3,TRBV10-3,TGTGCCATCAGTAATTACTCTGGAAACACCATATATTTT,CAISNYSGNTIYF
NA,NA,16,TRBJ2-7,TRBV7-9,TGTGCCAGCAGCGTGAGGGCCGGGACTTTCTCCTACGAGCAGTACTTC,CASSVRAGTFSYEQYF
NA,NA,13,TRBJ1-5,TRBV7-2,TGTGCCAGCAGCTTAGGGGTCAATCAGCCCCAGCATTTT,CASSLGVNQPQHF
TRBD1,NA,13,TRBJ2-5,TRBV2,TGTGCCAGCATTTCAGGGGGCGGCGAGACCCAGTACTTC,CASISGGGETQYF
TRBD2,NA,15,TRBJ2-1,TRBV9,TGTGCCAGCAGCGTCGAGCCGGGAGGGTACAATGAGCAGTTCTTC,CASSVEPGGYNEQFF
NA,NA,13,TRBJ1-6,TRBV7-8,TGTGCCAGCAGCCTCGGACAGCTTTCACCCCTCCACTTT,CASSLGQLSPLHF
NA,NA,15,TRBJ2-7,TRBV30,TGTGCCTTCAGCTCCCGGCAAACCTCGTTCTACGAGCAGTACTTC,CAFSSRQTSFYEQYF
NA,NA,13,TRBJ1-6,TRBV11-2,TGTGCCAGCAGCAGTCGATTAGATTCACCCCTCCACTTT,CASSSRLDSPLHF
TRBD1,NA,15,TRBJ2-5,TRBV7-3,TGTGCCAGCAGCTTAAGCCAGGGGGCAGGGGAGACCCAGTACTTC,CASSLSQGAGETQYF
TRBD2,NA,16,TRBJ2-7,TRBV9,TGTGCCAGCAGCGTTGGGGTGGCGGGAGGGGTCCACGAGCAGTACTTC,CASSVGVAGGVHEQYF
NA,NA,14,TRBJ1-5,TRBV19,TGTGCCAGTAGTCAGGGCCCCACAAATCAGCCCCAGCATTTT,CASSQGPTNQPQHF
NA,NA,15,TRBJ2-1,TRBV7-9,TGTGCCAGCAGCTTAGCGGTGGGCTATTACAATGAGCAGTTCTTC,CASSLAVGYYNEQFF
TRBD2,NA,16,TRBJ2-1,TRBV14,TGTGCCAGCAGCCAAGATCAAAGCGGGAGGGCCAATGAGCAGTTCTTC,CASSQDQSGRANEQFF
NA,few,14,TRBJ2-3,TRBV28,TGTGCCAGCAGCCTCCCTGGGAGCACAGATACGCAGTATTTT,CASSLPGSTDTQYF
NA,NA,13,TRBJ1-2,TRBV3-1/TRBV3-2,TGTGCCAGCAGCCCCAACAGGGAAGCTGGCTACACCTTC,CASSPNREAGYTF
NA,NA,19,TRBJ2-1,TRBV11-3,TGTGCCAGCAGCTTAGCCACCCCCTCGGGACCCCCCTGCTACAATGAGCAGTTCTTC,CASSLATPSGPPCYNEQFF
TRBD2,NA,13,TRBJ2-7,TRBV28,TGTGCCAGCAGTAGAACTAGCGTGAGGGAGCAGTACTTC,CASSRTSVREQYF
NA,NA,16,TRBJ2-5,TRBV20-1,TGCAGTGCTAGTAGCCCACCCCCCCCTCCCGGGGGGACCCAGTACTTC,CSASSPPPPPGGTQYF
TRBD1,NA,15,TRBJ1-1,TRBV4-1,TGCGCCAGCAGCCTCGGACAGGAGAGGAACACTGAAGCTTTCTTT,CASSLGQERNTEAFF